Below are 10 T cell receptor beta chains sequenced from a single sample in a study of T cells in Graves' hyperthyroidism and ophthalmopathy. There were TCR beta CDR3 regions amplified from RNA transcripts. HTBI primers were the set used in a first-round RT-PCR of the TCR CDR3. TCRdb used MiXCR to reprocess the multiplex PCR reads, holding one entry per CDR3 protein. The sample includes some 510,000 distinct CDR3 sequences, about 20% seen only once; the top ten take less than 30%. The sample consisted of blood. The origin of the receptors is a man younger than 30 with Graves' hyperthyroidism.

Many counts were recorded for this clonotype. The rearrangement joins TRBV19 to TRBJ1-1; D is possibly TRBD1 (6 bases). In germline, CDR1 is LNHDA, CDR2 SQIVND (reference sequence). The CDR3 runs 12 residues. V lost 10 bases and J 1 base, leaving 10 bases between the germline ends. The CDR3 sequence: CATSTGNTEAFF. Here the CDR3 DNA reads TGTGCCACCTCGACAGGGAACACTGAAGCTTTCTTT. The variable domain in full, with the rest retrieved from reference TRBV19 and TRBJ1-1, is DGGITQSPKYLFRKEGQNVTLSCEQNLNHDAMYWYRQDPGQGLRLIYYSQIVNDFQKGDIAEGYSVSREKKESFPLTVTSAQKNPTAFYLCATSTGNTEAFFGQGTRLTVV.

This clonotype was counted between two and nine times. This chain joins TRBV18 and TRBJ1-3; 11 positions match TRBD1. CDR1 and CDR2 (germline): KGHSH, LQKENI. V gave up 6 bases and J gave up 2 bases; unmatched junction bases: 6. The CDR3 covers 16 residues. CDR3 DNA: TGTGCCAGCTCTCGGGACAGGGGGTTCGCTGGAAACACCATATATTTT. This codes for CASSRDRGFAGNTIYF.

The V and J genes are TRBV27 and TRBJ2-5; TRBD2 agrees at 8 bases. The CDR3 contains 16 residues. The germline V gene has CDR1 MNHEY and CDR2 SMNVEV (reference sequence). V lost 3 bases, J lost 1 base, and 7 bases stayed unmatched. In nucleotides, the CDR3 is TGTGCCAGCAGTTTGAATAGCGGGGATACCCAAGAGACCCAGTACTTC. It encodes CASSLNSGDTQETQYF.

This clonotype showed up just once. The J gene is TRBJ1-5, the V gene TRBV6-5; D is ambiguous. V dropped 4 bases and J dropped 5 bases, with 15 bases sitting between them. The length of the CDR3 is 15 residues. Germline-derived CDR1 and CDR2 are MNHEY and SVGAGI. CDR3 in DNA: TGTGCCAGCAGTTTCCTCGAGGCTCTGCATCAGCCCCAGCATTTT. This sequence encodes CASSFLEALHQPQHF.

V is TRBV19 and J is TRBJ1-2; 8 bases match TRBD1. The germline V gene encodes CDR1 LNHDA and CDR2 SQIVND (reference sequence). The CDR3 covers 13 residues. V was clipped by 7 bases and J by 1 base; unmatched bases: 2. The CDR3 spells CASTGQGNYGYTF. CDR3 in DNA: TGTGCCAGTACCGGACAGGGTAACTATGGCTACACCTTC.

This clonotype has at least ten counts. The chain couples TRBV28 to TRBJ1-5; TRBD1 aligns across 8 bases. The CDR3 is made up of 16 amino acids. Germline-derived CDR1 and CDR2 are MDHEN and SYDVKM. Germline trimming cut 4 bases from V and 6 bases from J; bases unmatched to any gene: 11. The CDR3 spells CASSSGRQGFGQPQHF. CDR3 coding DNA: TGTGCCAGCAGTTCTGGGAGACAGGGGTTTGGTCAGCCCCAGCATTTT. The variable domain in full, completed from reference TRBV28 and TRBJ1-5, reads DVKVTQSSRYLVKRTGEKVFLECVQDMDHENMFWYRQDPGLGLRLIYFSYDVKMKEKGDIPEGYSVSREKKERFSLILESASTNQTSMYLCASSSGRQGFGQPQHFGDGTRLSIL.

This clonotype showed up just a few times. The chain couples TRBV27 to TRBJ2-2; 8 bases fit TRBD2. This CDR3 contains 16 residues. The germline CDR1 and CDR2 sequences are MNHEY and SMNVEV (reference sequence). Trimming at V came to 6 bases and at J to 4 bases, leaving 10 bases not matched to a gene. The chain's CDR3 is CASSPRALAGTGELFF. CDR3 DNA sequence: TGTGCCAGCAGCCCCCGGGCGCTAGCGGGCACCGGGGAGCTGTTTTTT.

This sequence joins TRBV30 and TRBJ1-2; 8 bases map to TRBD1. Germline CDR1 GTSNPN, CDR2 SVGIG (reference sequence). J gave up 3 bases and V 7 bases, and 7 bases lay outside the gene matches. The CDR3 has 13 residues. CDR3 bases: TGTGCCTTTTGGACAGGGATCTACTATGGCTACACCTTC. Translated: CAFWTGIYYGYTF.

This clonotype was counted ten times or more. J is TRBJ1-2 and V is TRBV10-3, with D possibly matching TRBD1 (5 bases). The germline V gene encodes CDR1 ENHRY and CDR2 SYGVKD. With 3 bases removed from V and 0 bases from J, the gap between germline ends came to 14 bases. This CDR3 contains 16 residues. CDR3 loop: CAISDQGSRANYGYTF. In DNA form, the CDR3 reads TGTGCCATCAGTGATCAGGGATCTAGGGCTAACTATGGCTACACCTTC.

This clonotype was seen repeatedly, ten times or more. The chain employs TRBV28 and TRBJ1-5; tentatively, D is TRBD1 (5 bases). The CDR3 extends over 15 amino acids. The germline V and J ends were trimmed by 2 bases and 0 bases, with 8 bases remaining between them. Germline V gene data show CDR1 as MDHEN and CDR2 as SYDVKM. Written as DNA, the CDR3 is TGTGCCAGCAGTTTAACCCAGGGTAGCAATCAGCCCCAGCATTTT. This sequence encodes CASSLTQGSNQPQHF.